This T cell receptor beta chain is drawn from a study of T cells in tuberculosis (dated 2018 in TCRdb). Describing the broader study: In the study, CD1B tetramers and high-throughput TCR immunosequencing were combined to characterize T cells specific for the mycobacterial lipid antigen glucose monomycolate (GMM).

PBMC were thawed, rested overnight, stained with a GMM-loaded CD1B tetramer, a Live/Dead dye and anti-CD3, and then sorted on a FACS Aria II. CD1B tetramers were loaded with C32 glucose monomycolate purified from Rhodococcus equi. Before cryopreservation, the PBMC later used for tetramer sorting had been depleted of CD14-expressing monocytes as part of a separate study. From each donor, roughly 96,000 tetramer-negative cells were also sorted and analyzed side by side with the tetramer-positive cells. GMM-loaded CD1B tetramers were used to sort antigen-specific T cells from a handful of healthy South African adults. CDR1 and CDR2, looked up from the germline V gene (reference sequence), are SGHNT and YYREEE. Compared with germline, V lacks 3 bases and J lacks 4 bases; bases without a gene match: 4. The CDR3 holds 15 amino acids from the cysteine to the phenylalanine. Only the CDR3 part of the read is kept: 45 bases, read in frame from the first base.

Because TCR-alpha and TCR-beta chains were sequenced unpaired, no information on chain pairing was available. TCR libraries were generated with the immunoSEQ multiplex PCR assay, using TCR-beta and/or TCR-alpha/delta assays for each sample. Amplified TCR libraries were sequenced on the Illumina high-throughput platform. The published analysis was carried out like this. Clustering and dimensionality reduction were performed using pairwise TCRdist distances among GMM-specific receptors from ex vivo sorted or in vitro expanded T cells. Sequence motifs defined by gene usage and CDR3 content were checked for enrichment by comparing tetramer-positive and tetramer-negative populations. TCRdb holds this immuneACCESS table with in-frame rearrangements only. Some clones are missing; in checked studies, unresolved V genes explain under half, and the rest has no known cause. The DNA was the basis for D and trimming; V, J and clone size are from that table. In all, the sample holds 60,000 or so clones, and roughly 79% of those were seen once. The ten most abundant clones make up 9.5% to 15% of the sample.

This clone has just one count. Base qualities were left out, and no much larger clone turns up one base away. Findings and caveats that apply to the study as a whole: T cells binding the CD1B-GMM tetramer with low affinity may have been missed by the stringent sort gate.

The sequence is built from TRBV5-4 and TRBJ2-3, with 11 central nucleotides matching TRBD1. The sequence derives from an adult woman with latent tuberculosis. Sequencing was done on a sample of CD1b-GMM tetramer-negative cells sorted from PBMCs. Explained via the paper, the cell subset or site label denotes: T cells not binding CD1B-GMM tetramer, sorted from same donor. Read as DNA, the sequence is TGTGCCAGCAGCTCGCCGGGACAGGGGGCAGATACGCAGTATTTT. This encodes CASSSPGQGADTQYF.